This T cell receptor (beta chain) was sequenced during a study of blood T cell repertoires in COVID-19. For the study at large: COVID-19 samples from acute and convalescent phases originated in the United States, Italy and Spain. The cDNA or gDNA used as material had been derived from T cells, B-cell-depleted T cells, or PBMCs.

The CDR3 loop spans 16 amino acids. Trimming cost V 0 bases and J 0 bases; bases outside gene matches: 4. Germline CDR1 and CDR2: LNHNV and YYDKDF (reference sequence). In the study's own analysis: Estimation of nucleated cell counts was performed using reference gene primer amplification. Sequencing used immunoSEQ multiplex PCR; TCRdb keeps in-frame clones, though not all of them. The V and J calls and clone size come from that table; D and trimming were worked out from the DNA. In the table there are 150,000 to 200,000 clones, just over 85% of which are singletons. The source of this sequence is a man aged 60 to 75 with acute or convalescent COVID-19. J is TRBJ2-7 and V is TRBV15, with 8 positions matching TRBD1. The sequenced material came from peripheral blood. CDR3 sequence reads: CATSRDGQGVSYEQYF. The CDR3, as DNA: TGTGCCACCAGCAGAGACGGACAGGGCGTCTCCTACGAGCAGTACTTC. Full variable domain (remainder filled in from reference TRBV15 and TRBJ2-7): DAMVIQNPRYQVTQFGKPVTLSCSQTLNHNVMYWYQQKSSQAPKLLFHYYDKDFNNEADTPDNFQSRRPNTSFCFLDIRSPGLGDTAMYLCATSRDGQGVSYEQYFGPGTRLTVT.